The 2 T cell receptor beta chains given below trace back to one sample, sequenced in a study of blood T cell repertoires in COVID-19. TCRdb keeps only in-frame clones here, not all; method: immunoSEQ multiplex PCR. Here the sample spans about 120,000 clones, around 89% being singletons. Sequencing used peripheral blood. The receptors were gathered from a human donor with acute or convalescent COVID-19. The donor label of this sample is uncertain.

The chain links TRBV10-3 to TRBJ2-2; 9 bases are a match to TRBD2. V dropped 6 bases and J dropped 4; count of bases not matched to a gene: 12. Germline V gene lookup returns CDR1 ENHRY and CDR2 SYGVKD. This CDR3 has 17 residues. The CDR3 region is CAIRGNIGTSPTGELFF. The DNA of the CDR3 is TGTGCCATCAGGGGGAATATAGGGACTAGCCCCACCGGGGAGCTGTTTTTT.

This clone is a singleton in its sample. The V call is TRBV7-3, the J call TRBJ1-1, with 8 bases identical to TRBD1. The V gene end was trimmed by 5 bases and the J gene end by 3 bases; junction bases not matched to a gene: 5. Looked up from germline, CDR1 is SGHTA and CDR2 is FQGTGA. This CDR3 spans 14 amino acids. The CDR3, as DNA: TGTGCCAGCAGCCCAGACAGGGGTGACACTGAAGCTTTCTTT. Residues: CASSPDRGDTEAFF. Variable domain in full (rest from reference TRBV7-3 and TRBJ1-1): GAGVSQTPSNKVTEKGKYVELRCDPISGHTALYWYRQSLGQGPEFLIYFQGTGAADDSGLPNDRFFAVRPEGSVSTLKIQRTERGDSAVYLCASSPDRGDTEAFFGQGTRLTVV.